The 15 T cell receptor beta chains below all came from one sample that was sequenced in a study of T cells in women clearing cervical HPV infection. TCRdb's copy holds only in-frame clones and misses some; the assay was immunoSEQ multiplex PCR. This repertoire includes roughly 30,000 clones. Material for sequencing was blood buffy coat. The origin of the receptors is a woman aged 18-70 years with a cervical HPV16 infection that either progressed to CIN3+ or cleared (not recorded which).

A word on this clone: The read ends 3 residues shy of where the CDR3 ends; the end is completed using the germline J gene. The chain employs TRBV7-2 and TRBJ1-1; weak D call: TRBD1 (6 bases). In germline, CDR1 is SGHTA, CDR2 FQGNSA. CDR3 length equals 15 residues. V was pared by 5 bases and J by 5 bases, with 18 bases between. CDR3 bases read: TGTGCCAGCAGCCTACAGACAGGTATTCAGACTGAA. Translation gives CASSLQTGIQTE. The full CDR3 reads CASSLQTGIQTEAFF.

CDR3 DNA, as far as it was read: TGTGCCATCAGTGGGAGGGACACCCAG. Its translation: CAISGRDTQ. The whole CDR3 is CAISGRDTQAFF. The rearrangement joins TRBV10-3 to TRBJ1-1; D may be TRBD1 (6 bases). The sequence runs out 3 residues before the end of the CDR3; the remainder is reconstructed from the germline J gene. Germline CDR1 ENHRY, CDR2 SYGVKD. The length of the CDR3 is 12 residues.

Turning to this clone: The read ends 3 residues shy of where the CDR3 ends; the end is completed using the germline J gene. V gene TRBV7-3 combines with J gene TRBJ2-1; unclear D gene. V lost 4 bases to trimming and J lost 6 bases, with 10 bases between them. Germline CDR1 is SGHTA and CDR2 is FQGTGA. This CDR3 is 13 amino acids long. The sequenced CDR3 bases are TGTGCCAGCAGCTCAGACCCTAGCAATGAG. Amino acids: CASSSDPSNE. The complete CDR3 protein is CASSSDPSNEQFF.

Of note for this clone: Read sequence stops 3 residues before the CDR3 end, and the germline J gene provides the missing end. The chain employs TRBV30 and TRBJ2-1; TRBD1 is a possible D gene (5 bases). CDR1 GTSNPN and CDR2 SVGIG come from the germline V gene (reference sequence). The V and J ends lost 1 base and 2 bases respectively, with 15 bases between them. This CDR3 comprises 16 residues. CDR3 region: CAWSELQGRTYNEQFF. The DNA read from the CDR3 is TGTGCCTGGAGTGAGCTGCAGGGTCGTACCTACAATGAG.

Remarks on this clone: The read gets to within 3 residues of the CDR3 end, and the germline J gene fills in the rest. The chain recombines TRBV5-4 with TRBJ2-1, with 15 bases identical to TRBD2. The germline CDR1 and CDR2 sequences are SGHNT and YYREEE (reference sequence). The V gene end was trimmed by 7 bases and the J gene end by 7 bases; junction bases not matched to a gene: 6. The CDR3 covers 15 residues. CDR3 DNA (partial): TGTGCCAGCTCCGGACTAGCGGGGGGGCAGAATGAG. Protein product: CASSGLAGGQNE. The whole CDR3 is CASSGLAGGQNEQFF.

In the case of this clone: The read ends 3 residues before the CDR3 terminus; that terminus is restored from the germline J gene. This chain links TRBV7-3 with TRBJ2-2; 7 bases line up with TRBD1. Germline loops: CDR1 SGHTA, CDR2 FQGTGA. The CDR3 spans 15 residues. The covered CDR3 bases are TGTGCCAGCAGCCCGGGGACAGTTGCCAATTCACCG. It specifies CASSPGTVANSP. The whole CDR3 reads CASSPGTVANSPLFF. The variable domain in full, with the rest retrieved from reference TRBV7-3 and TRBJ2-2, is GAGVSQTPSNKVTEKGKYVELRCDPISGHTALYWYRQSLGQGPEFLIYFQGTGAADDSGLPNDRFFAVRPEGSVSTLKIQRTERGDSAVYLCASSPGTVANSPLFFGEGSRLTVL.

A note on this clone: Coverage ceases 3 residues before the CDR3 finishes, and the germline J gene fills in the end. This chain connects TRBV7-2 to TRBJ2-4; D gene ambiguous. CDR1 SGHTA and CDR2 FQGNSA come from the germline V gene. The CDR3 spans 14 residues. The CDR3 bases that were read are TGTGCCAGCAGCTTAAATCCGGCTAACTATGGT. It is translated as CASSLNPANYG. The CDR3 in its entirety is CASSLNPANYGQYF.

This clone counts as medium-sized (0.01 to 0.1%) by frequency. The part of the CDR3 DNA that was read is TGTGCCAGTACCGCGGACACAGATACG. It codes for CASTADTDT. The full CDR3 protein is CASTADTDTQYF. The chain carries TRBV19 and TRBJ2-3; D is undetermined. The read ends 3 residues shy of where the CDR3 ends; the end is completed using the germline J gene. Trimming took 7 bases from V and 2 from J, leaving 7 bases between them. The CDR3 has 12 residues. Germline loops: CDR1 LNHDA, CDR2 SQIVND (reference sequence).

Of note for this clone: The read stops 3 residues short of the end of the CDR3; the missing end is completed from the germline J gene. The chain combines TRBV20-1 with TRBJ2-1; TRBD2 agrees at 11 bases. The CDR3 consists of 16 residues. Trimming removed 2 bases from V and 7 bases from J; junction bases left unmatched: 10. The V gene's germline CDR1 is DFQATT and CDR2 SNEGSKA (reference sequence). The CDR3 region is CSARKGSGRESNEQFF. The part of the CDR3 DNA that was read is TGCAGTGCTAGAAAGGGTAGCGGGAGGGAGAGTAATGAG.

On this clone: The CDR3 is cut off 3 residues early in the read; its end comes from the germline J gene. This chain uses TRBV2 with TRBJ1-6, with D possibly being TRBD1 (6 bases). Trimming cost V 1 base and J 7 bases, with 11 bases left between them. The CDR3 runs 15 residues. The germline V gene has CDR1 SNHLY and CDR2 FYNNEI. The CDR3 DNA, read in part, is TGTGCCAGCAGTGAAGTGAGGACAGCAAATTCACCC. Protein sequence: CASSEVRTANSP. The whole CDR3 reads CASSEVRTANSPLHF. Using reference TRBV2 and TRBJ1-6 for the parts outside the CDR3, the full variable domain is EPEVTQTPSHQVTQMGQEVILRCVPISNHLYFYWYRQILGQKVEFLVSFYNNEISEKSEIFDDQFSVERPDGSNFTLKIRSTKLEDSAMYFCASSEVRTANSPLHFGNGTRLTVT.

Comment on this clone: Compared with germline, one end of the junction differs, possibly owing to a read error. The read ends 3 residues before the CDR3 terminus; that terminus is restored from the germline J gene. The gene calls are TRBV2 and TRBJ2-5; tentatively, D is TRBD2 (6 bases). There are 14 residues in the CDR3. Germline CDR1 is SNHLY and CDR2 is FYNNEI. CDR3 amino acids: CTSDWDGLQETQYF. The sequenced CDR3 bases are TGTACCAGCGACTGGGACGGACTACAAGAGACC.

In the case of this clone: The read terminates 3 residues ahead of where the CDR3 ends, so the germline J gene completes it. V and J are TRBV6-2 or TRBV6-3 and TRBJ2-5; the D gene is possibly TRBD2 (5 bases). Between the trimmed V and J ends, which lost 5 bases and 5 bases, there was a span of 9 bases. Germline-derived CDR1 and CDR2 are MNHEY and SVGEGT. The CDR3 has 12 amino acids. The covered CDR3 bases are TGTGCCAGCAGTCGGGGTTTGGAGACC. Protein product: CASSRGLET. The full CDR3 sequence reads CASSRGLETQYF.

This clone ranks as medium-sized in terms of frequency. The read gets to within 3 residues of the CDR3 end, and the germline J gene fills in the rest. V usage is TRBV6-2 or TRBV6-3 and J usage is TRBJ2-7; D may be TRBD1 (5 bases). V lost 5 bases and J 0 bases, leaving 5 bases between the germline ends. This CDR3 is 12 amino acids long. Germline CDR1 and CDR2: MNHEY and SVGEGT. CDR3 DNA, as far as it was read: TGTGCCAGCAGTCAGGGCTCCTACGAG. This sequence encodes CASSQGSYE. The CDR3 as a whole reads CASSQGSYEQYF.

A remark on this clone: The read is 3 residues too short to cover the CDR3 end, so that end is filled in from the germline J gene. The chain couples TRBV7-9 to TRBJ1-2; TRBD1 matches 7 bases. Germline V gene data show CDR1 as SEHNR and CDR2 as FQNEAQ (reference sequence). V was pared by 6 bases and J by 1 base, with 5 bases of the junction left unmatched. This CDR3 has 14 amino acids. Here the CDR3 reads CASSLGTVNYGYTF. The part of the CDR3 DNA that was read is TGTGCCAGCAGTCTAGGGACAGTTAACTATGGC.

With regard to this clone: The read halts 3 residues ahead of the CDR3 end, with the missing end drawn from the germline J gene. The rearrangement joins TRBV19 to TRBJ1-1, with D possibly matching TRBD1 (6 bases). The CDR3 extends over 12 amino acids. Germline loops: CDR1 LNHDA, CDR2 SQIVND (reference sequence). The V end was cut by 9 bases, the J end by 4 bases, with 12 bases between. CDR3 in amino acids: CASWDTRTEAFF. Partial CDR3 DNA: TGTGCCAGCTGGGACACGCGCACTGAA.